This T cell receptor (beta chain) was obtained from a study of blood T cell repertoires in COVID-19. Study overall: Some COVID-19 samples were acute and others convalescent; all came from the United States, Italy and Spain. From T cells, B-cell-depleted T cells, or PBMCs came the material, which was cDNA or gDNA.

Clinical history reported by participants formed the basis on which cohorts were assigned. The study counted Cohort 3 donors as recovered given two negative PCRs, clearance, or symptom resolution. Some clones are missing from TCRdb's copy, which holds only in-frame ones; the method was immunoSEQ multiplex PCR. The sample contains some 270,000 clones, under 90% of which appear only once. V was clipped by 7 bases and J by 7 bases; unmatched bases: 10. CDR3 length equals 13 residues. CDR1 and CDR2 from the germline V gene are SQVTM and ANQGSEA. The rearrangement uses TRBV29-1 and TRBJ2-7, with 10 positions matching TRBD1. The source is a woman aged 55-70 years who had recovered from COVID-19. The sequenced material came from PBMCs or T cells enriched from blood (not recorded which). The CDR3 here is CSADRGSPGEQYF. In nucleotides, the CDR3 is TGCAGCGCGGACAGGGGGTCGCCAGGGGAGCAGTACTTC.